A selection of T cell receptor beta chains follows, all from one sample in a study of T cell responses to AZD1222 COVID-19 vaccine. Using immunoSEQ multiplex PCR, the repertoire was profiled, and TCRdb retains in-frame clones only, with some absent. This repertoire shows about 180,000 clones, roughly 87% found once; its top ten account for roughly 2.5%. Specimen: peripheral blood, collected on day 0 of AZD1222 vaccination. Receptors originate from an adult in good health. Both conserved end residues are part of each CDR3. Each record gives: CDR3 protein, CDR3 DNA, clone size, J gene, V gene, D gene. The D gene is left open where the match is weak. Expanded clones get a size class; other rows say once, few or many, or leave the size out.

cdr3_aa: CASSGTGGAKTGELFF
cdr3_nt: TGTGCCAGCTCAGGAACAGGGGGCGCGAAAACCGGGGAGCTGTTTTTT
clone_size: few
j_call: TRBJ2-2
v_call: TRBV18
d_call: TRBD1

cdr3_aa: CASSVASRSSEQFF
cdr3_nt: TGTGCCAGCAGCGTAGCTTCGAGGTCTTCCGAGCAGTTCTTC
clone_size: .
j_call: TRBJ2-1
v_call: TRBV9
d_call: .

cdr3_aa: CASSSLAGGRNEQFF
cdr3_nt: TGTGCCAGCAGTTCCTTAGCGGGAGGGCGGAATGAGCAGTTCTTC
clone_size: .
j_call: TRBJ2-1
v_call: TRBV27
d_call: TRBD2

cdr3_aa: CASSLAGQGDSYTF
cdr3_nt: TGCGCCAGCAGCTTGGCTGGACAGGGGGATAGCTACACCTTC
clone_size: .
j_call: TRBJ1-2
v_call: TRBV5-1
d_call: TRBD1

cdr3_aa: CASSIAPRTGRSTDTQYF
cdr3_nt: TGTGCCAGTAGTATAGCCCCCCGGACAGGCCGAAGCACAGATACGCAGTATTTT
clone_size: .
j_call: TRBJ2-3
v_call: TRBV19
d_call: TRBD1

cdr3_aa: CASSIGDSGGSIGELFF
cdr3_nt: TGTGCCAGTAGTATTGGGGATAGTGGGGGGAGCATCGGGGAGCTGTTTTTT
clone_size: .
j_call: TRBJ2-2
v_call: TRBV19
d_call: .

cdr3_aa: CAWSDGGRSTDTQYF
cdr3_nt: TGTGCCTGGAGCGACGGGGGGAGAAGCACAGATACGCAGTATTTT
clone_size: .
j_call: TRBJ2-3
v_call: TRBV30
d_call: TRBD2

cdr3_aa: CASSSQGDTQYF
cdr3_nt: TGTGCCAGCAGCTCACAGGGGGATACGCAGTATTTT
clone_size: once
j_call: TRBJ2-3
v_call: TRBV7-2
d_call: TRBD1

cdr3_aa: CASSEHGRTEAFF
cdr3_nt: TGTGCCAGCAGTGAACATGGTAGAACTGAAGCTTTCTTT
clone_size: once
j_call: TRBJ1-1
v_call: TRBV6-1
d_call: .

cdr3_aa: CASSPPGLAGDTQYF
cdr3_nt: TGTGCCAGCTCACCCCCCGGCCTAGCGGGTGATACGCAGTATTTT
clone_size: .
j_call: TRBJ2-3
v_call: TRBV18
d_call: TRBD2

cdr3_aa: CASSERRTSGRGRDTQYF
cdr3_nt: TGTGCCAGCAGTGAACGGAGGACTAGCGGGAGAGGTAGAGATACGCAGTATTTT
clone_size: .
j_call: TRBJ2-3
v_call: TRBV6-1
d_call: TRBD2

cdr3_aa: CSVERGGQGKYGYTF
cdr3_nt: TGCAGCGTTGAACGGGGGGGCCAAGGGAAGTATGGCTACACCTTC
clone_size: .
j_call: TRBJ1-2
v_call: TRBV29-1
d_call: .

cdr3_aa: CASSPLRTGGITETQYF
cdr3_nt: TGTGCCAGCTCACCTCTGAGGACAGGGGGAATCACAGAGACCCAGTACTTC
clone_size: .
j_call: TRBJ2-5
v_call: TRBV18
d_call: TRBD1

cdr3_aa: CAWSGGGGNQPQHF
cdr3_nt: TGTGCCTGGAGTGGAGGGGGAGGCAATCAGCCCCAGCATTTT
clone_size: few
j_call: TRBJ1-5
v_call: TRBV30
d_call: .

cdr3_aa: CASSGGVDTQYF
cdr3_nt: TGTGCCAGCAGCGGCGGCGTAGATACGCAGTATTTT
clone_size: few
j_call: TRBJ2-3
v_call: TRBV9
d_call: .

cdr3_aa: CASSRQGAGNTIYF
cdr3_nt: TGTGCCAGCTCACGACAGGGGGCTGGAAACACCATATATTTT
clone_size: .
j_call: TRBJ1-3
v_call: TRBV18
d_call: TRBD1

cdr3_aa: CASSLGLAGDNEQFF
cdr3_nt: TGTGCCAGCAGCTTAGGACTAGCGGGGGACAATGAGCAGTTCTTC
clone_size: .
j_call: TRBJ2-1
v_call: TRBV13
d_call: TRBD2

cdr3_aa: CASSLSTETYNSPLHF
cdr3_nt: TGTGCCAGCAGTTTATCAACGGAGACGTATAATTCACCCCTCCACTTT
clone_size: .
j_call: TRBJ1-6
v_call: TRBV27
d_call: .

cdr3_aa: CASSLFMAYEQYF
cdr3_nt: TGTGCCAGCAGCCTTTTTATGGCCTACGAGCAGTACTTC
clone_size: few
j_call: TRBJ2-7
v_call: TRBV14
d_call: .

cdr3_aa: CATSSGQHTEAFF
cdr3_nt: TGTGCCACCAGCTCGGGACAGCACACTGAAGCTTTCTTT
clone_size: .
j_call: TRBJ1-1
v_call: TRBV15
d_call: TRBD1

cdr3_aa: CASSQDLGTIKGEQFF
cdr3_nt: TGTGCCAGCAGCCAAGATTTGGGGACCATAAAGGGTGAGCAGTTCTTC
clone_size: .
j_call: TRBJ2-1
v_call: TRBV3-1/TRBV3-2
d_call: .

cdr3_aa: CASSESYSPRIGKLFF
cdr3_nt: TGTGCCAGCAGTGAATCCTATAGCCCTCGTATTGGAAAACTGTTTTTT
clone_size: .
j_call: TRBJ1-4
v_call: TRBV6-1
d_call: .

cdr3_aa: CASSSDLLGLGEQYF
cdr3_nt: TGTGCCAGCAGCTCCGATCTTCTAGGACTAGGCGAGCAGTACTTC
clone_size: .
j_call: TRBJ2-7
v_call: TRBV7-2
d_call: TRBD2

cdr3_aa: CASSPPDRVKRRETQYF
cdr3_nt: TGTGCCAGCTCACCACCCGACAGGGTCAAACGGAGGGAGACCCAGTACTTC
clone_size: once
j_call: TRBJ2-5
v_call: TRBV18
d_call: TRBD1

cdr3_aa: CASSQGLRTEAFF
cdr3_nt: TGCGCCAGCAGCCAGGGACTCCGCACTGAAGCTTTCTTT
clone_size: .
j_call: TRBJ1-1
v_call: TRBV5-1
d_call: .

cdr3_aa: CASSKEGTGNYGYTF
cdr3_nt: TGTGCCAGCAGCAAAGAAGGGACAGGAAACTATGGCTACACCTTC
clone_size: .
j_call: TRBJ1-2
v_call: TRBV5-5
d_call: TRBD1